This is a list of T cell receptor beta chains from one sample in a study of regulatory T cells in long-lasting Graves disease. A single record per CDR3 protein comes from TCRdb applying MiXCR to the multiplex PCR reads. This sample has about 470,000 distinct CDR3 sequences; 14% to 15% occur once, and the top ten carry 16%. This sample also appeared in a second study, on T cells in Graves' hyperthyroidism and ophthalmopathy.

The sequences come from peripheral blood mononuclear cells (PBMCs), collected at new diagnosis, from a patient treated with antithyroid drugs. The receptors derive from a woman under 40 with Graves disease. The CDR3 runs from the conserved cysteine through the conserved F or W. D genes are given only for firm matches. Clone size is stated in some rows and not others, as once, few, many or a class when expanded.

V,size,D,J,CDR3,DNA
TRBV7-9,few,TRBD1,TRBJ2-7,CASSNPLWDRGMNEQYF,TGTGCCAGCAGCAACCCGCTATGGGACAGGGGTATGAACGAGCAGTACTTC
TRBV12-3/TRBV12-4,many,.,TRBJ2-3,CASTITDTQYF,TGTGCCAGCACGATTACAGATACGCAGTATTTT
TRBV5-4,many,TRBD2,TRBJ2-1,CASSLAQREINEQFF,TGTGCCAGCAGCTTGGCTCAGCGGGAGATTAATGAGCAGTTCTTC
TRBV29-1,many,.,TRBJ1-1,CSADRDIMNTEAFF,TGCAGCGCCGACCGGGACATTATGAACACTGAAGCTTTCTTT
TRBV7-2,few,.,TRBJ1-5,CASSPRVAVGPQHF,TGTGCCAGCAGCCCGCGGGTTGCCGTTGGGCCCCAGCATTTT
TRBV3-1,.,TRBD1,TRBJ1-6,CASSFDRGVISPLHF,TGTGCCAGCAGCTTTGACAGGGGAGTGATATCACCCCTCCACTTT
TRBV20-1,many,.,TRBJ2-1,CSAPGGAGPSYNEQFF,TGCAGTGCTCCGGGGGGCGCGGGTCCCTCCTACAATGAGCAGTTCTTC
TRBV6-2/TRBV6-3,.,TRBD1,TRBJ1-1,CASTPGRDSRAFF,TGTGCCAGCACCCCCGGGCGGGACAGTCGAGCTTTCTTT
TRBV24-1,many,TRBD1,TRBJ1-1,CATSDDRGPGTEAFF,TGTGCCACCAGTGACGACAGGGGGCCGGGCACTGAAGCTTTCTTT
TRBV6-1,.,.,TRBJ1-5,CASGTGIGQPQHF,TGTGCCAGCGGCACAGGGATCGGTCAGCCCCAGCATTTT
TRBV5-1,.,.,TRBJ2-5,CASSSFQETQYF,TGCGCCAGCAGCTCCTTCCAAGAGACCCAGTACTTC
TRBV20-1,.,TRBD1,TRBJ1-5,CSASARTGYDQPQHF,TGCAGTGCTAGCGCCCGGACAGGGTACGATCAGCCCCAGCATTTT
TRBV11-2,many,.,TRBJ2-2,CASRLQGELFF,TGTGCCAGCAGGTTGCAGGGGGAGCTGTTTTTT
TRBV11-2,.,TRBD1,TRBJ2-2,CASSSRDREDVWELFF,TGTGCCAGCAGCTCCCGGGACAGGGAGGATGTTTGGGAGCTGTTTTTT